This TCR beta chain came from a study of response to subunit inactivated influenza vaccine. General study findings and limits: The authors offered the suggestion that each seasonal influenza vaccination recruits few new T cells.

V was cut by 3 bases and J by 7 bases, with 11 bases left in between. This CDR3 region has 13 residues. Germline V CDR1 and CDR2: SGHRS, YFSETQ. About this clonotype: The target antigen is unknown.

MiXCR, applied by TCRdb to the RT-PCR reads, yields one record per CDR3 protein. The sample records hundreds of thousands of distinct CDR3 sequences, 22% being singletons. The material was PBMCs from blood, obtained less than 22 months after vaccination. The sequence was obtained from a man between 50 and 69 years old who received an inactivated influenza vaccine. This chain joins TRBV5-1 and TRBJ2-1, with D uncertain. Here the CDR3 DNA reads TGCGCCAGCAGCTGGACCAACAGTAATGAGCAGTTCTTC. Residues: CASSWTNSNEQFF.